These T cell receptor beta chains were read from a single sample in a study of shared clonotypes between healthy human individuals. Sequencing used immunoSEQ multiplex PCR; TCRdb keeps in-frame clones, though not all of them. The table shows over 2,000,000 clones, with approximately 92% occurring only once. The sequenced material came from naive CD8+ T cells from PBMCs. The receptors originated from a young man in good health. Some clones in this sample may be carry-over from other donors' samples. The CDR3 runs from the conserved cysteine through the conserved F or W. Fields, in order: J gene, D gene, clone size, V gene, CDR3 protein, CDR3 DNA. The D gene is left open where the match is weak. Size is omitted from some rows. Given values are once, few, many or a class for expanded clones.

J: TRBJ2-7
D: TRBD1
size: .
V: TRBV28
CDR3: CASSHETGDRYF
DNA: TGTGCCAGCAGCCATGAGACAGGGGATAGATACTTC

J: TRBJ2-4
D: .
size: once
V: TRBV7-8
CDR3: CASAIGAEPDQYF
DNA: TGTGCCAGCGCAATAGGGGCCGAACCAGACCAGTACTTC

J: TRBJ1-1
D: TRBD1
size: .
V: TRBV7-3
CDR3: CASSPTGGGRNTEAFF
DNA: TGTGCCAGCAGCCCGACAGGGGGCGGGAGGAACACTGAAGCTTTCTTT

J: TRBJ2-1
D: TRBD2
size: .
V: TRBV28
CDR3: CASSYVLAGSHNEQFF
DNA: TGTGCCAGCAGTTACGTACTAGCGGGAAGCCACAATGAGCAGTTCTTC

J: TRBJ2-7
D: .
size: once
V: TRBV11-3
CDR3: CASSAKGGEQYF
DNA: TGTGCCAGCAGCGCAAAGGGAGGCGAGCAGTACTTC

J: TRBJ2-3
D: TRBD1
size: .
V: TRBV7-9
CDR3: CASSIPGQGFLSTDTQYF
DNA: TGTGCCAGCAGCATACCGGGACAGGGTTTCCTTAGCACAGATACGCAGTATTTT

J: TRBJ2-2
D: .
size: .
V: TRBV27
CDR3: CASRIIALAGELFF
DNA: TGTGCCAGCAGGATCATAGCGCTCGCCGGGGAGCTGTTTTTT

J: TRBJ2-2
D: TRBD2
size: .
V: TRBV2
CDR3: CATEGNAGGRSIRELFF
DNA: TGTGCCACCGAGGGGAACGCGGGAGGGCGATCTATCAGGGAGCTGTTTTTT

J: TRBJ2-1
D: .
size: once
V: TRBV6-6
CDR3: CASRERMITFNEQFF
DNA: TGTGCCAGCAGGGAGCGGATGATTACCTTCAATGAGCAGTTCTTC

J: TRBJ1-5
D: .
size: once
V: TRBV5-8
CDR3: CASSLRVSFAPQPQHF
DNA: TGTGCCAGCAGCTTAAGGGTATCGTTTGCTCCACAGCCCCAGCATTTT

J: TRBJ1-4
D: .
size: .
V: TRBV28
CDR3: CASSSAAEATNEKLFF
DNA: TGTGCCAGCAGTTCGGCCGCCGAGGCAACTAATGAAAAACTGTTTTTT